This T cell receptor beta chain comes out of a study of shared clonotypes between healthy human individuals. The assay was run at deep level. This table comes from immunoSEQ multiplex PCR, and its TCRdb copy is limited to in-frame clones, with some not included. The sample holds roughly 1 million clones, more than 75% seen once. General study findings and limits: Clonotype sharing among donors was expected to depend on sequencing depth.

CDR1 is SGHRS, CDR2 YFSETQ, per germline. The V end was cut by 0 bases, the J end by 8 bases, with 12 bases between. The CDR3 is 14 amino acids. This clone was observed a single time. Its antigen is currently unknown. The study enrolled healthy HIV-negative adults without recent acute infections or vaccinations as donors. This chain connects TRBV5-1 to TRBJ1-3; weak D call: TRBD1 (5 bases). Input material: memory CD4+ T cells from PBMCs. Subset meaning: CD45RA-negative fraction. This TCR came from a man aged 18 to 30 in good health. Some clones in this sample may be carry-over from other donors' samples. In DNA, the CDR3 is TGCGCCAGCAGCTTGGCCATCGGGGCGGACACCATATATTTT. Encoded protein: CASSLAIGADTIYF.